Listed here are 5 T cell receptor beta chains from one sample, sequenced in a study of radiotherapy plus CTLA-4 blockade in lung cancer. Clones were sequenced by immunoSEQ multiplex PCR, and TCRdb holds only the in-frame ones, with some missing. The sample lists 25,000 to 30,000 clones; approximately 80% were seen once. This material consisted of peripheral blood, taken from a patient treated with radiotherapy plus ipilimumab. The receptors come from a human donor with non-small cell lung cancer that progressed on radiotherapy plus ipilimumab.

The chain is built from TRBV6-5 and TRBJ1-1; perhaps TRBD1 as D (5 bases). This CDR3 comprises 15 residues. V was trimmed by 7 bases and J by 2 bases, leaving 17 bases between them. Per the germline V gene, CDR1 is MNHEY and CDR2 is SVGAGI. CDR3 DNA: TGTGCCAGCATCAAACCGGGGCAGGGTAACACTGAAGCTTTCTTT. Encoded protein: CASIKPGQGNTEAFF.

In its sample, this clone was seen a few times. For the CDR3, the DNA is TGTGCCAGTAGTCCGCAGGACAGACCCGGTGGGACCCAGTACTTC. Encoded protein: CASSPQDRPGGTQYF. The chain employs TRBV19 and TRBJ2-5, with a tentative D call TRBD1 (6 bases). V dropped 5 bases and J dropped 7 bases, with 20 bases sitting between them. Germline values: CDR1 LNHDA, CDR2 SQIVND (reference sequence). The CDR3 covers 15 residues.

The table lists this clone with a few counts. This chain uses TRBV4-1 with TRBJ1-2; tentatively, D is TRBD1 (5 bases). There are 13 residues in the CDR3. Germline assignment: CDR1 MGHRA and CDR2 YSYEKL. The V gene lost 1 base and the J gene lost 4 bases, with 7 bases spanning the gap. The chain's CDR3 is CASSQGGTYGYTF. For the CDR3, the DNA is TGCGCCAGCAGCCAAGGAGGGACCTATGGCTACACCTTC.

The rearrangement uses TRBV6-6 and TRBJ1-1, with a possible D match to TRBD1 (5 bases). V lost 8 bases, J lost 5 bases, and 21 bases lay in between. The germline V gene has CDR1 MNHNY and CDR2 SVGAGI (reference sequence). This CDR3 spans 15 amino acids. The CDR3 nucleotides are TGTGCCAGCGCGAGCACTACGGGGGGAGGTACTGAAGCTTTCTTT. Its protein product is CASASTTGGGTEAFF.

The rearrangement links TRBV28 to TRBJ2-7, with TRBD1 identical over 7 bases. Germline CDR1 is MDHEN and CDR2 is SYDVKM. The CDR3 consists of 15 residues. V lost 2 bases and J lost 6; bases outside the gene matches: 10. CDR3: CASSLKGARVGEQYF. The CDR3 coding sequence is TGTGCCAGCAGTTTAAAGGGGGCGCGGGTAGGCGAGCAGTACTTC.